The source of this T cell receptor (beta chain) is a study of shared clonotypes between healthy human individuals. Naive CD8 cells, CD45RO-negative and positively selected for CCR7, excluded terminally differentiated effector memory CD45RA+ cells. Assay used: immunoSEQ multiplex PCR; TCRdb lists only in-frame clones, some missing. This sample has nearly 2 million clones, with 85% to 95% found just once. The CDR3 covers 14 residues. With 1 base clipped from V and 6 bases from J, the junction kept 5 bases outside the gene matches. Germline V gene data show CDR1 as SGHDN and CDR2 as FVKESK. This TCR came from a man between 18 and 35 years old in good health. The chain joins TRBV14 to TRBJ1-1, with 7 bases lining up with TRBD1. The sequencing input was naive CD8+ T cells sorted from blood. CDR3 in amino acids: CASSQVGQGAEAFF. DNA for the CDR3: TGTGCCAGCAGCCAAGTGGGGCAGGGGGCTGAAGCTTTCTTT. Filled out from reference TRBV14 and TRBJ1-1, the complete variable domain reads EAGVTQFPSHSVIEKGQTVTLRCDPISGHDNLYWYRRVMGKEIKFLLHFVKESKQDESGMPNNRFLAERTGGTYSTLKVQPAELEDSGVYFCASSQVGQGAEAFFGQGTRLTVV.